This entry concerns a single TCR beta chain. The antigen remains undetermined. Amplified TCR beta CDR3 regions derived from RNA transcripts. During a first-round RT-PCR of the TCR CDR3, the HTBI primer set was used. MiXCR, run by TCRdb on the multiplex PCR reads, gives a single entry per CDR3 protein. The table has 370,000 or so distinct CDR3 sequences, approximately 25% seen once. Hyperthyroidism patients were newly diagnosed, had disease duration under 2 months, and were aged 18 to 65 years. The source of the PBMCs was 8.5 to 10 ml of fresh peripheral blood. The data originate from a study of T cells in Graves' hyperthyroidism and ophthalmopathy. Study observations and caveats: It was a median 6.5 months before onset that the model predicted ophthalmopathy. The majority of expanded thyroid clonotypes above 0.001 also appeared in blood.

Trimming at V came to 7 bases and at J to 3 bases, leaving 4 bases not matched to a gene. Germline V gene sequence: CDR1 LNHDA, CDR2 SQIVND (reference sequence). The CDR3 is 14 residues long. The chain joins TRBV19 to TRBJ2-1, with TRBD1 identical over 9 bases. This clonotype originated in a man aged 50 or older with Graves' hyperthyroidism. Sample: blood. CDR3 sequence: CASTDRGGYNEQFF. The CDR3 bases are TGTGCCAGTACCGACAGGGGGGGCTACAATGAGCAGTTCTTC.